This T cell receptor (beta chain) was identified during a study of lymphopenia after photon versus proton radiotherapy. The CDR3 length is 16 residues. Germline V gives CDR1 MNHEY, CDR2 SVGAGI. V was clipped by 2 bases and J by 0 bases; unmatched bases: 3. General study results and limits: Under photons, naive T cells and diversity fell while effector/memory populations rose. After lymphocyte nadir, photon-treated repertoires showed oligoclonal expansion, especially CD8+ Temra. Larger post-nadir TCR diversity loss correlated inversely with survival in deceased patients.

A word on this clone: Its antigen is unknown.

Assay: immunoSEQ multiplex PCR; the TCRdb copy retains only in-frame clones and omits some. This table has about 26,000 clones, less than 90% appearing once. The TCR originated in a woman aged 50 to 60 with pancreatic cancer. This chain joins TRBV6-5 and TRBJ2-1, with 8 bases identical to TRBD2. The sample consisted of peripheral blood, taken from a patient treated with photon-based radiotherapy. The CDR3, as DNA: TGTGCCAGCAGTTACCACACTAGCGGCTCCTACAATGAGCAGTTCTTC. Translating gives CASSYHTSGSYNEQFF.